This T cell receptor (beta chain) is drawn from a study of long-term antiretroviral therapy in people with HIV. Running of the v3.0 immunoSEQ assay took place at survey level. Repertoires were generated with immunoSEQ multiplex PCR, while TCRdb's copy carries only in-frame clones and drops some. Of 20,000 to 25,000 clones in the sample, approximately 80% were seen once. V lost 6 bases, J lost 5 bases, and 9 bases stayed unmatched. CDR3 length: 14 residues. The germline V gene encodes CDR1 MNHEY and CDR2 SVGAGI. The V and J genes are TRBV6-5 and TRBJ1-2; 7 bases map to TRBD1. The sample here was unsorted PBMCs, taken 0.3 years after starting antiretroviral therapy. The sequence derives from a man in his forties or fifties with HIV. Here the CDR3 reads CASRTRQGVYGYTF. The CDR3 DNA follows: TGTGCCAGCAGAACCAGACAGGGTGTTTATGGCTACACCTTC.